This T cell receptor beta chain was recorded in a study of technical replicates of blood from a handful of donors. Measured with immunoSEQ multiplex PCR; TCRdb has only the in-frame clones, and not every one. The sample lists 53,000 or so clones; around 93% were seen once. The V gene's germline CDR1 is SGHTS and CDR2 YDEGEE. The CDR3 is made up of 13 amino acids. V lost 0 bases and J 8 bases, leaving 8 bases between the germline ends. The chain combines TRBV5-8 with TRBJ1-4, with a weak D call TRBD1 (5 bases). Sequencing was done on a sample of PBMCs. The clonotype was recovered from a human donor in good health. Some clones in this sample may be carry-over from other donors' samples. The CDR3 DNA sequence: TGTGCCAGCAGCTTGGACAGGAGCGAAAAACTGTTTTTT. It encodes CASSLDRSEKLFF.